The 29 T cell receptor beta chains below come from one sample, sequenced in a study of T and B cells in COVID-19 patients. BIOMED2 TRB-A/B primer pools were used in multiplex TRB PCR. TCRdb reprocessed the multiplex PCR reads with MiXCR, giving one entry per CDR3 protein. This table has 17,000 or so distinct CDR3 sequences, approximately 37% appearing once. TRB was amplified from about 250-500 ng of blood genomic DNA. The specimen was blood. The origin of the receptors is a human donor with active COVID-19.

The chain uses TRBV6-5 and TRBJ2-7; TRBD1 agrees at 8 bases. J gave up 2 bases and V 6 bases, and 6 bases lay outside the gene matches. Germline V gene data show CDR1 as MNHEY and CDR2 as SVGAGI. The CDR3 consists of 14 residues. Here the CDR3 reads CASSEGTGPYEQYF. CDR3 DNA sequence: TGTGCCAGCAGCGAGGGGACAGGACCCTACGAGCAGTACTTC.

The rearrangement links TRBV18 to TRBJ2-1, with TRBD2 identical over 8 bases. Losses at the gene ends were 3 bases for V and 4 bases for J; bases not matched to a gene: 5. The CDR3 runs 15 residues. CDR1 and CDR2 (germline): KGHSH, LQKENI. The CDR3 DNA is TGTGCCAGCTCACCGGCCCAGCGGGGGTACAATGAGCAGTTCTTC. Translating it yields CASSPAQRGYNEQFF.

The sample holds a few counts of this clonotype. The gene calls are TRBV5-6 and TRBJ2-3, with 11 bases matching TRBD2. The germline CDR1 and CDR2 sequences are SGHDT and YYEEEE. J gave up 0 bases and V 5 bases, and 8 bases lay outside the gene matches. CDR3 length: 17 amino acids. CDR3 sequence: CASRLAGEYPSTDTQYF. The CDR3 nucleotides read TGTGCCAGCAGACTAGCGGGGGAGTACCCCAGCACAGATACGCAGTATTTT.

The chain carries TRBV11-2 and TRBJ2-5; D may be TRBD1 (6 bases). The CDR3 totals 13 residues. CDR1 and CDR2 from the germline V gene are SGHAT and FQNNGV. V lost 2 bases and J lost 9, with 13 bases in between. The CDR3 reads CASSLIQGSSQYF. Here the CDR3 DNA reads TGTGCCAGCAGCTTAATTCAGGGGTCCTCCCAGTACTTC.

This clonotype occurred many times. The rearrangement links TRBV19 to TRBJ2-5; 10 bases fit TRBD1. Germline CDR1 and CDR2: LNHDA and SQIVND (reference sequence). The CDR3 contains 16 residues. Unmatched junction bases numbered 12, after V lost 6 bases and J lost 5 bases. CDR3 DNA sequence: TGTGCCAGTAGCCCACCTCCGGGACAGGGGATGGAGACCCAGTACTTC. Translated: CASSPPPGQGMETQYF.

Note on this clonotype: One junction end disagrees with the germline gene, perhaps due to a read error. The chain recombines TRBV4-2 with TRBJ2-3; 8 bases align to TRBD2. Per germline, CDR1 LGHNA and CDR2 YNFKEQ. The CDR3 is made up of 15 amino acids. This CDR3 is CASSQVVAGTDTQYF. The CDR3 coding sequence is TGCGCCAGCAGCCAAGTAGTAGCGGGGACAGATACGCAGTATTTT.

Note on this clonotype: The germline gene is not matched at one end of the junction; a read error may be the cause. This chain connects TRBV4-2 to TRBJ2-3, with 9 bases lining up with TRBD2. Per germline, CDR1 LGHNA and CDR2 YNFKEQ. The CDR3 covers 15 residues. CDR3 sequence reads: CASSQDGTSTDTQYF. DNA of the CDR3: TGTGCCAGCAGCCAAGACGGGACTAGCACCGATACGCAGTATTTT.

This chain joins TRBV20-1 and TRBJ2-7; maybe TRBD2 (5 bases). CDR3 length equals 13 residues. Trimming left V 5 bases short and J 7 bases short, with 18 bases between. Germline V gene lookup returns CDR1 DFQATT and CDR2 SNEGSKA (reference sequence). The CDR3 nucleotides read TGCAGTGCTCTAAACTCGGGGTCGCGGGAGCAGTACTTC. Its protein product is CSALNSGSREQYF.

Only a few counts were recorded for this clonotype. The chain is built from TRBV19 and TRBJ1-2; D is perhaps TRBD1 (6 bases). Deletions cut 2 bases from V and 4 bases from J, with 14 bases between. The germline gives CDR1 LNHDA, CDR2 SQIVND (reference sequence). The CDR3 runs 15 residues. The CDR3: CASSINAGAGYGYTF. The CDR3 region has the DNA TGTGCCAGTAGTATAAACGCGGGGGCTGGCTATGGCTACACCTTC.

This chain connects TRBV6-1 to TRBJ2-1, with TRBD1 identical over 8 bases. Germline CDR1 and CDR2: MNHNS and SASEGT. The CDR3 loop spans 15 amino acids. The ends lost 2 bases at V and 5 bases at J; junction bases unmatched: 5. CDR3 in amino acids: CASSEIRGPNNEQFF. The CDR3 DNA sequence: TGTGCCAGCAGTGAAATCAGGGGGCCCAACAATGAGCAGTTCTTC.

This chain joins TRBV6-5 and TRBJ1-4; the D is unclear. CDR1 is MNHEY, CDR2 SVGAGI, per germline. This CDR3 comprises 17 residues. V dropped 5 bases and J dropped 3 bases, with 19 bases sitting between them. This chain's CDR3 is CASSRRGERMANEKLFF. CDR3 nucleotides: TGTGCCAGCAGTCGACGCGGGGAGAGAATGGCTAATGAAAAACTGTTTTTT.

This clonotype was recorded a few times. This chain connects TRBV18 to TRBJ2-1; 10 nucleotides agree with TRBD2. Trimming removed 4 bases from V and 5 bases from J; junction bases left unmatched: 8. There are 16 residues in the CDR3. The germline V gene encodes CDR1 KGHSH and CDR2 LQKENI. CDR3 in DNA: TGTGCCAGCTCACTATACACTAGCGGGGCCGACAATGAGCAGTTCTTC. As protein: CASSLYTSGADNEQFF.

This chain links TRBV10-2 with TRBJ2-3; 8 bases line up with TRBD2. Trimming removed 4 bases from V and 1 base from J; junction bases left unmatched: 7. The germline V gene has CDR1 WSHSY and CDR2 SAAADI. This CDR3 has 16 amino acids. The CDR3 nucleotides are TGCGCCAGCAGTGCCCGCGGGGGGACCCGCACAGATACGCAGTATTTT. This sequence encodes CASSARGGTRTDTQYF.

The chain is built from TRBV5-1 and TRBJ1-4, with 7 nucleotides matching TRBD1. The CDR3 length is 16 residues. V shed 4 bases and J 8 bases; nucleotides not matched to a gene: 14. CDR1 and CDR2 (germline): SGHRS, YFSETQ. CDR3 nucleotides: TGCGCCAGCAGCCCATACGTACAGGGGTCTGGGGAAAAACTGTTTTTT. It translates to CASSPYVQGSGEKLFF.

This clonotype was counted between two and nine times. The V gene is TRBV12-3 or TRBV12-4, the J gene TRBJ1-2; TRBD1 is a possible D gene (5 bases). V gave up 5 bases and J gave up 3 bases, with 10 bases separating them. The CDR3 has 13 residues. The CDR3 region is CASSPGAHYGYTF. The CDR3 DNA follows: TGTGCCAGCAGTCCCGGGGCGCACTATGGCTACACCTTC.

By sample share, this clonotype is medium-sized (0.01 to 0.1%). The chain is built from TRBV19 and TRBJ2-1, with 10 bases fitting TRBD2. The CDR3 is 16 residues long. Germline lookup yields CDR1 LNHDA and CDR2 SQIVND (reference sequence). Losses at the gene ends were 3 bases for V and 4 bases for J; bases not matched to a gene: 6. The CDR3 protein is CASSIWAAGGYNEQFF. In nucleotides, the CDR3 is TGTGCCAGTAGTATCTGGGCAGCGGGGGGGTACAATGAGCAGTTCTTC.

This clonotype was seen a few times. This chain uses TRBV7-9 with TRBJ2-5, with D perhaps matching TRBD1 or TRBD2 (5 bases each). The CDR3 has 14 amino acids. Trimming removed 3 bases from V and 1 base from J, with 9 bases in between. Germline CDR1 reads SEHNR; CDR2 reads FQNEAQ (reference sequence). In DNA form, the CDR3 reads TGTGCCAGCAGCTTCCCGGGACCCCAAGAGACCCAGTACTTC. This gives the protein CASSFPGPQETQYF. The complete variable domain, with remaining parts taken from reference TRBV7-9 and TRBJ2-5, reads DTGVSQNPRHKITKRGQNVTFRCDPISEHNRLYWYRQTLGQGPEFLTYFQNEAQLEKSRLLSDRFSAERPKGSFSTLEIQRTEQGDSAMYLCASSFPGPQETQYFGPGTRLLVL.

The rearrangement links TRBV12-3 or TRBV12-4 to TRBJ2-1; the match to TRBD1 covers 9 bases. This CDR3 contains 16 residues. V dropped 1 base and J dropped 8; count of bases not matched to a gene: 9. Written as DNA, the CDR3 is TGTGCCAGCAGTTTAGGGGCTGGGACAGGGAACGATGAGCAGTTCTTC. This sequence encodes CASSLGAGTGNDEQFF.

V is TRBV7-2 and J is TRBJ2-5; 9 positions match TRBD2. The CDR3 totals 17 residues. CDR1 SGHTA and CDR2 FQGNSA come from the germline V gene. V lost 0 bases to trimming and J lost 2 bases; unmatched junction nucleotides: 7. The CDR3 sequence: CASSLARGGGLQETQYF. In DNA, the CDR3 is TGTGCCAGCAGCTTAGCGCGGGGGGGGGGACTTCAAGAGACCCAGTACTTC.

CDR3 sequence: CASSLLRGQGHNEQFF. In DNA, the CDR3 is TGTGCCAGCAGTTTGTTGAGAGGACAGGGCCACAATGAGCAGTTCTTC. V is TRBV27 and J is TRBJ2-1, with 8 bases that match TRBD1. The germline V gene encodes CDR1 MNHEY and CDR2 SMNVEV (reference sequence). This CDR3 comprises 16 residues. The V segment lost 3 bases and the J segment 5 bases; nucleotides outside the gene matches: 9.

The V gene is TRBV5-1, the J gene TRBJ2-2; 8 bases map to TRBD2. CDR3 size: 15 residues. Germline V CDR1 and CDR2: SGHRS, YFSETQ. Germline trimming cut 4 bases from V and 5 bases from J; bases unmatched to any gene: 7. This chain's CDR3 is CASSINGGGTGELFF. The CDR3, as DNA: TGCGCCAGCAGCATCAACGGCGGGGGGACCGGGGAGCTGTTTTTT.

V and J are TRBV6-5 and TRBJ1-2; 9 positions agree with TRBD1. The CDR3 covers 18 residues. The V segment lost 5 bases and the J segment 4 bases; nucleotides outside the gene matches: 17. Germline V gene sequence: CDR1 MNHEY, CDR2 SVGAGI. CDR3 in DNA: TGTGCCAGCAGTCACCTGGGACAGGGCGGGGAAGAGGGCTATGGCTACACCTTC. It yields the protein CASSHLGQGGEEGYGYTF.

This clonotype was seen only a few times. The CDR3 DNA is TGTGCCAGCATTCAGGGGAGCCGGCGCAATGAGCAGTTCTTC. Protein sequence: CASIQGSRRNEQFF. The chain employs TRBV6-2 or TRBV6-3 and TRBJ2-1, with D tentatively TRBD1 (6 bases). Trimming took off 7 bases at V and 6 bases at J, with 16 bases between the two ends. Per the germline V gene, CDR1 is MNHEY and CDR2 is SVGEGT. The CDR3 is made up of 14 amino acids.

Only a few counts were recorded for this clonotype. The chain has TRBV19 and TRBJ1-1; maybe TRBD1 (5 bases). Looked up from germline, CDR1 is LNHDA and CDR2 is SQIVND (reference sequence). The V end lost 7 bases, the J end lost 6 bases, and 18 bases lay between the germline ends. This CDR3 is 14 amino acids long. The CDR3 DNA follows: TGTGCCAGTAAAACTGAACAGGAGAGCCCTGAAGCTTTCTTT. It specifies CASKTEQESPEAFF.

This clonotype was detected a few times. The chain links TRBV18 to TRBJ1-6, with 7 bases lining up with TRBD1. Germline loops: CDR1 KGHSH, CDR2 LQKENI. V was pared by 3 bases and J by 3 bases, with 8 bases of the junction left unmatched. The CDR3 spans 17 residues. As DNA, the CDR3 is TGTGCCAGCTCACCGGAGTGGGGGACAGTCTATAATTCACCCCTCCACTTT. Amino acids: CASSPEWGTVYNSPLHF.

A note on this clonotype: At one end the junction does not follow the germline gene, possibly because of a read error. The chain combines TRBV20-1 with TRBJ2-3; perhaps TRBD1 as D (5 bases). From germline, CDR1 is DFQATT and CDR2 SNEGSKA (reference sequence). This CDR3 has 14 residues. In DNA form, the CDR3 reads TGCAGTTCTAGGGGCCAGGTGGGCACAGATACGCAGTATTTT. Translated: CSSRGQVGTDTQYF.

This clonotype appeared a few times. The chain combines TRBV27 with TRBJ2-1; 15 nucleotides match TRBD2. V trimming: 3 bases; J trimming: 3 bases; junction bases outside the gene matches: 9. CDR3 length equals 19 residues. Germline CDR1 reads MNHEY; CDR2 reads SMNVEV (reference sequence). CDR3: CASSLGLAGGPSFYNEQFF. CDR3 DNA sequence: TGTGCCAGCAGTTTGGGACTAGCGGGGGGCCCCTCCTTCTACAATGAGCAGTTCTTC.

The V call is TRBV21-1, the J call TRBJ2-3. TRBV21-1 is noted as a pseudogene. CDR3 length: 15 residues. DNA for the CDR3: TGTGCCAGCAGCCCACACAAGACTAGCACAGATACGCAGTATTTT. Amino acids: CASSPHKTSTDTQYF.

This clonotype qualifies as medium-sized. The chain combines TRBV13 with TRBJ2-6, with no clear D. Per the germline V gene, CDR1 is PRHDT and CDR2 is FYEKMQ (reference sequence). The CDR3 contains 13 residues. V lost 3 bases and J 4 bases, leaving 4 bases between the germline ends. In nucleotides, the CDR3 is TGTGCCAGCAGCTTTGCCGGGGCCAACGTCCTGACTTTC. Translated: CASSFAGANVLTF.